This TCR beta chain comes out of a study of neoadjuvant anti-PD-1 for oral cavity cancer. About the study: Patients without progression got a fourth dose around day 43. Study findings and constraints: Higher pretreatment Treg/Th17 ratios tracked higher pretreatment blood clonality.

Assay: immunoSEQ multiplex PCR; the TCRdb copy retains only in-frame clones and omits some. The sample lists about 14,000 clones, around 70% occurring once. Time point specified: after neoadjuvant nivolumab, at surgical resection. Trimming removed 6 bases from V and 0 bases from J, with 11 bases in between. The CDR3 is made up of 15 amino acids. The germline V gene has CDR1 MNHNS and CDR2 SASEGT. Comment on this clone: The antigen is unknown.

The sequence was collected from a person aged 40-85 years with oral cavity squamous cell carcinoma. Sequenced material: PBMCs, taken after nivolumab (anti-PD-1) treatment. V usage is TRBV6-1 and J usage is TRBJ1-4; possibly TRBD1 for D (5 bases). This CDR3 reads CASRGTGATNEKLFF. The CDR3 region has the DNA TGTGCCAGCAGGGGTACGGGGGCAACTAATGAAAAACTGTTTTTT.